The 23 T cell receptor beta chains reported below all come from one sample, sequenced in a study of T-cell reconstitution after alpha-beta-depleted transplantation in children. As it was prepared, the TCRbeta library received unique molecular identifiers. TCRdb used MiXCR to reprocess the PCR reads, holding one entry per CDR3 protein. The table has about a million distinct CDR3 sequences, about 26% seen once. The sample consisted of PBMCs, mostly from graft donor cells, taken 360 days after TCRalphabeta/CD19-depleted stem cell transplant. These TCRs come from a boy younger than two who had a stem cell transplant for SCID, so the T cells may come from the graft donor.

V and J are TRBV5-5 and TRBJ2-7; no definite D call. Germline values: CDR1 SGHKS, CDR2 YYEKEE (reference sequence). Trimming took off 3 bases at V and 0 bases at J, with 10 bases between the two ends. The CDR3 totals 14 residues. CDR3 sequence (DNA): TGTGCCAGCAGCTGGCGACCCAGCTCCTACGAGCAGTACTTC. It translates to CASSWRPSSYEQYF.

This clonotype was recorded a few times. V and J are TRBV7-2 and TRBJ2-2; TRBD1 matches at 10 bases. Germline CDR1 is SGHTA and CDR2 is FQGNSA. V was clipped by 3 bases and J by 9 bases; unmatched bases: 4. CDR3 length: 14 residues. The CDR3 sequence is CASSLDRGDRELFF. CDR3 sequence (DNA): TGTGCCAGCAGCTTGGACAGGGGGGATAGGGAGCTGTTTTTT.

The rearrangement uses TRBV6-2 or TRBV6-3 and TRBJ1-5; TRBD1 might be the D (5 bases). Deletions cut 6 bases from V and 6 bases from J, with 12 bases between. The CDR3 runs to 13 residues. CDR1 MNHEY and CDR2 SVGEGT come from the germline V gene. CDR3 bases: TGTGCCAGCAGCCGGGGGGGGAGTCAGCCCCAGCATTTT. Translation gives CASSRGGSQPQHF.

The sample holds many counts of this clonotype. The CDR3 DNA sequence: TGTGCCAGCAGTTACCCAGATACGCAGTATTTT. Its protein is CASSYPDTQYF. The chain employs TRBV6-2 or TRBV6-3 and TRBJ2-3; D call uncertain. This CDR3 region has 11 residues. From germline, CDR1 is MNHEY and CDR2 SVGEGT. Trimming cost V 2 bases and J 4 bases, with 1 base left between them.

The chain uses TRBV5-1 and TRBJ1-4; 7 bases map to TRBD1. Per the germline V gene, CDR1 is SGHRS and CDR2 is YFSETQ. The V segment lost 5 bases and the J segment 3 bases; nucleotides outside the gene matches: 4. This CDR3 has 14 amino acids. DNA of the CDR3: TGCGCCAGCAGTTGGGGACAGCCTAATGAAAAACTGTTTTTT. This codes for CASSWGQPNEKLFF.

The rearrangement joins TRBV7-9 to TRBJ1-4, with a weak D call TRBD1 (5 bases). This CDR3 spans 17 amino acids. Deletions cut 5 bases from V and 6 bases from J, with 22 bases between. The germline gives CDR1 SEHNR, CDR2 FQNEAQ (reference sequence). CDR3 residues: CASSPTLGLTTDEKLFF. The CDR3 DNA reads as TGTGCCAGCAGCCCAACCTTGGGACTAACCACCGATGAAAAACTGTTTTTT.

V gene TRBV9 combines with J gene TRBJ1-4; TRBD1 matches at 7 bases. Per the germline V gene, CDR1 is SGDLS and CDR2 is YYNGEE. V was clipped by 6 bases and J by 8 bases; unmatched bases: 7. The CDR3 length is 13 residues. CDR3 nucleotides: TGTGCCAGCAACCCAGGGGGTAGGGAAAAACTGTTTTTT. Encoded protein: CASNPGGREKLFF.

This clonotype was counted a few times. The chain joins TRBV9 to TRBJ1-1; 9 nucleotides align to TRBD1. V lost 4 bases to trimming and J lost 4 bases; unmatched junction nucleotides: 11. Germline V gene data show CDR1 as SGDLS and CDR2 as YYNGEE. The CDR3 sequence is 16 residues long. The CDR3 reads CASSPTSWTGVTEAFF. The CDR3 coding sequence is TGTGCCAGCAGCCCTACAAGTTGGACAGGGGTCACTGAAGCTTTCTTT.

This rearrangement joins TRBV2 to TRBJ1-1, with TRBD1 identical over 9 bases. CDR1 is SNHLY, CDR2 FYNNEI, per germline. V was pared by 6 bases and J by 7 bases, with 9 bases of the junction left unmatched. CDR3 length equals 14 residues. The CDR3 DNA reads as TGTGCCAGCAGGAAGGACAGGGGCAGTGGTGAAGCTTTCTTT. It yields the protein CASRKDRGSGEAFF. The full variable domain, rest sourced from reference TRBV2 and TRBJ1-1, is EPEVTQTPSHQVTQMGQEVILRCVPISNHLYFYWYRQILGQKVEFLVSFYNNEISEKSEIFDDQFSVERPDGSNFTLKIRSTKLEDSAMYFCASRKDRGSGEAFFGQGTRLTVV.

The chain has TRBV12-3 or TRBV12-4 and TRBJ2-2, with TRBD1 matching over 11 bases. The CDR3 runs 16 residues. V was pared by 5 bases and J by 7 bases, with 9 bases of the junction left unmatched. CDR3 in amino acids: CASSPMGQGVNGELFF. DNA of the CDR3: TGTGCCAGCAGTCCAATGGGACAGGGGGTTAACGGGGAGCTGTTTTTT.

The table lists this clonotype with a few counts. CDR3 sequence (DNA): TGTGCCAGTACAGTAGTCCTCCTAGGCAAAAACATTCAGTACTTC. Residues: CASTVVLLGKNIQYF. The chain joins TRBV19 to TRBJ2-4; D unresolved. CDR1 and CDR2 (germline): LNHDA, SQIVND (reference sequence). This CDR3 comprises 15 residues. The V end was cut by 7 bases, the J end by 3 bases, with 16 bases between. The variable domain in full, with the rest retrieved from reference TRBV19 and TRBJ2-4, is DGGITQSPKYLFRKEGQNVTLSCEQNLNHDAMYWYRQDPGQGLRLIYYSQIVNDFQKGDIAEGYSVSREKKESFPLTVTSAQKNPTAFYLCASTVVLLGKNIQYFGAGTRLSVL.

V gene TRBV2 combines with J gene TRBJ2-2, with 13 bases aligning to TRBD2. CDR1 and CDR2 (germline): SNHLY, FYNNEI. This CDR3 contains 17 residues. V lost 4 bases to trimming and J lost 8 bases; unmatched junction nucleotides: 10. This CDR3 is CASSVYRLAGGTGELFF. The CDR3 coding sequence is TGTGCCAGCAGTGTGTATCGACTAGCGGGGGGTACGGGGGAGCTGTTTTTT. The full variable domain, its missing parts supplied by reference TRBV2 and TRBJ2-2, is EPEVTQTPSHQVTQMGQEVILRCVPISNHLYFYWYRQILGQKVEFLVSFYNNEISEKSEIFDDQFSVERPDGSNFTLKIRSTKLEDSAMYFCASSVYRLAGGTGELFFGEGSRLTVL.

The sample holds a few counts of this clonotype. The chain uses TRBV12-3 or TRBV12-4 and TRBJ2-5; 8 bases fit TRBD2. V was clipped by 4 bases and J by 4 bases; unmatched bases: 8. This CDR3 has 15 residues. CDR3 residues: CASSYDTGGAETQYF. DNA of the CDR3: TGTGCCAGCAGTTACGACACGGGAGGGGCAGAGACCCAGTACTTC.

The rearrangement joins TRBV5-1 to TRBJ1-4, with a weak D call TRBD1 (5 bases). V dropped 4 bases and J dropped 4 bases, with 11 bases sitting between them. The CDR3 is 14 amino acids. Germline V lookup: CDR1 SGHRS, CDR2 YFSETQ. CDR3 coding DNA: TGCGCCAGCAGCCTCGACAGCTTTAATGAAAAACTGTTTTTT. It is translated as CASSLDSFNEKLFF.

This clonotype was detected a few times. The J gene is TRBJ1-3, the V gene TRBV12-3 or TRBV12-4; tentatively, D is TRBD1 (6 bases). This CDR3 region has 15 residues. The V gene lost 4 bases and the J gene lost 1 base, with 11 bases spanning the gap. The CDR3 sequence: CASSSPGTSGNTIYF. In nucleotides, the CDR3 is TGTGCCAGCAGTTCCCCCGGGACATCTGGAAACACCATATATTTT.

This chain links TRBV6-5 with TRBJ2-1; 9 nucleotides align to TRBD1. CDR3 length: 18 residues. Germline values: CDR1 MNHEY, CDR2 SVGAGI. Trimming at V came to 2 bases and at J to 2 bases, leaving 10 bases not matched to a gene. CDR3 coding DNA: TGTGCCAGCAGTTACACCCAAGCCGGGACAGGGACCTACAATGAGCAGTTCTTC. As protein: CASSYTQAGTGTYNEQFF.

CDR3 in DNA: TGCGCCAGCAGCTTGAGGGACGCCGGGGCCGAGCAGTACTTC. Translating gives CASSLRDAGAEQYF. The chain combines TRBV5-1 with TRBJ2-7; D tentatively fits TRBD1 or TRBD2 (5 bases each). V gave up 1 base and J gave up 6 bases, with 14 bases separating them. Germline CDR1 and CDR2: SGHRS and YFSETQ. CDR3 length: 14 residues.

There are a few counts of this clonotype. The chain joins TRBV28 to TRBJ2-7; D is possibly TRBD1 or TRBD2 (6 bases each). The CDR3 is made up of 14 amino acids. V lost 5 bases to trimming and J lost 7 bases, with 18 bases between them. Germline CDR1 MDHEN, CDR2 SYDVKM. CDR3 residues: CASSPGGWVREQYF. CDR3 bases: TGTGCCAGCAGTCCCGGGGGCTGGGTGAGGGAGCAGTACTTC.

This clonotype was seen repeatedly, ten times or more. An end of the junction differs from the germline gene, which may be a read error. The gene calls are TRBV5-1 and TRBJ1-3, with D uncertain. From germline, CDR1 is SGHRS and CDR2 YFSETQ. The CDR3 covers 11 residues. The CDR3 loop reads CASSSGNTIYF. Here the CDR3 DNA reads TGTGCCAGCAGCAGTGGAAACACCATATATTTT.

The chain is built from TRBV25-1 and TRBJ2-7, with TRBD1 matching 9 bases. The CDR3 has 13 residues. Germline CDR1 and CDR2: MGHDK and SYGVNS. Germline trimming cut 9 bases from V and 2 bases from J; bases unmatched to any gene: 5. The CDR3 loop reads CASGGDRAYEQYF. CDR3 DNA: TGTGCCAGTGGGGGGGACAGGGCCTACGAGCAGTACTTC.

The chain joins TRBV20-1 to TRBJ1-1, with D hard to call. The V end lost 5 bases, the J end lost 5 bases, and 21 bases lay between the germline ends. Germline CDR1 reads DFQATT; CDR2 reads SNEGSKA (reference sequence). The CDR3 runs 15 residues. The CDR3 reads CSAPFEYPRGTEAFF. The CDR3 DNA reads as TGCAGTGCTCCGTTTGAATACCCAAGAGGTACTGAAGCTTTCTTT.

In its sample, this clonotype was seen a few times. J is TRBJ2-3 and V is TRBV20-1; no definite D call. Trimming pared 4 bases from V and 0 bases from J, leaving 8 bases between. Germline values: CDR1 DFQATT, CDR2 SNEGSKA (reference sequence). This CDR3 is 13 amino acids long. CDR3 DNA sequence: TGCAGTGCTAATCCCGGGAGCACAGATACGCAGTATTTT. Amino acid sequence: CSANPGSTDTQYF.

The gene calls are TRBV7-9 and TRBJ2-2; a possible D gene is TRBD2 (6 bases). The V end lost 2 bases, the J end lost 4 bases, and 14 bases lay between the germline ends. Germline lookup yields CDR1 SEHNR and CDR2 FQNEAQ (reference sequence). The CDR3 is 16 amino acids. The CDR3 spells CASSLRAGSPTGELFF. DNA of the CDR3: TGTGCCAGCAGCTTAAGGGCCGGGAGCCCCACCGGGGAGCTGTTTTTT.